This TCR beta chain comes out of a study of control samples from healthy donors and cancer patients. Assay used: immunoSEQ multiplex PCR; TCRdb lists only in-frame clones, some missing. The sample carries approximately 100,000 clones, roughly 92% recorded once. The V gene lost 2 bases and the J gene lost 4 bases, with 13 bases spanning the gap. The length of the CDR3 is 15 residues. The germline V gene encodes CDR1 SGHDT and CDR2 YYEEEE. Sequencing was carried out using blood. The TCR sequence derives from a human donor in good health. The donor label of this sample is uncertain. This rearrangement joins TRBV5-6 to TRBJ2-1; possibly TRBD1 for D (6 bases). As DNA, the CDR3 is TGTGCCAGCAGCTTAGGATACCAGGGGTACAATGAGCAGTTCTTC. This gives the protein CASSLGYQGYNEQFF.